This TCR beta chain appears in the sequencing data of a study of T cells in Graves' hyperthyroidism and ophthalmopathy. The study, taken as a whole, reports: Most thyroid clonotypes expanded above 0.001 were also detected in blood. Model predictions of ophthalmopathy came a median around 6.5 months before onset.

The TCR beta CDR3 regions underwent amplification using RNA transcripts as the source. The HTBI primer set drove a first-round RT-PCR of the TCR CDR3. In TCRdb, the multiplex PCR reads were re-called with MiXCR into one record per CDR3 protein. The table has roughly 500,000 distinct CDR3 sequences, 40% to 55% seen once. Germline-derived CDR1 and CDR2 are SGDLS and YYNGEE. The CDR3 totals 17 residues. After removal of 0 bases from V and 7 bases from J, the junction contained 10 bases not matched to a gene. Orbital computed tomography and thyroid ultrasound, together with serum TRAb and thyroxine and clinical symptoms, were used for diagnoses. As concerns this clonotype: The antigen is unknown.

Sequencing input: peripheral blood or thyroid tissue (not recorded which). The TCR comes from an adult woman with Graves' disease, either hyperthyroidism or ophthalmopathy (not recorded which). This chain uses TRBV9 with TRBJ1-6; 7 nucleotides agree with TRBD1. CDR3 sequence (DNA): TGTGCCAGCAGCGTAGGTGGGGGGGGCAGGGGGAATTCACCCCTCCACTTT. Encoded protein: CASSVGGGGRGNSPLHF.